Below are 5 T cell receptor beta chains sequenced from a single sample in a study of radiation and T cells in renal cell carcinoma. Only in-frame clones appear in the TCRdb table, and some are missing; sequencing was by immunoSEQ multiplex PCR. Among around 120,000 clones, roughly four fifths were seen once, and the ten largest hold under 2.5%. The time point denotes: blood 2 weeks post-SBRT. Treatment in this sample: 15 Gy SBRT to primary tumor, nephrectomy 4 weeks later. The sequencing used blood, collected from a patient whose treatment included radiotherapy and nephrectomy. These receptors came from a woman aged 60-70 years with renal cell carcinoma.

J is TRBJ2-1 and V is TRBV9; D is uncertain. Trimming stripped 5 bases from V and 6 bases from J, with 9 bases between. The CDR3 is 12 amino acids. Germline V gene data show CDR1 as SGDLS and CDR2 as YYNGEE. The CDR3 loop reads CASSIGANEQFF. The DNA of the CDR3 is TGTGCCAGCAGTATAGGTGCCAATGAGCAGTTCTTC.

This chain uses TRBV6-1 with TRBJ1-4, with 8 bases identical to TRBD1. The germline V gene has CDR1 MNHNS and CDR2 SASEGT. After removal of 4 bases from V and 0 bases from J, the junction contained 4 bases not matched to a gene. The CDR3 has 16 amino acids. The CDR3 region has the DNA TGTGCCAGCAGTGGACAGGGGCCTGCAACTAATGAAAAACTGTTTTTT. As protein: CASSGQGPATNEKLFF.

This sequence joins TRBV5-1 and TRBJ1-1; possible D gene TRBD1, 5 bases. CDR3 length equals 15 residues. The ends were cut back, 4 bases at V and 4 bases at J, with 17 bases in the middle. Germline V gene data show CDR1 as SGHRS and CDR2 as YFSETQ. CDR3 nucleotides: TGCGCCAGCAGCCCTCCGGGACCGAGAGTCACTGAAGCTTTCTTT. This codes for CASSPPGPRVTEAFF.

This chain connects TRBV27 to TRBJ2-6; TRBD1 or TRBD2 may be the D gene (5 bases each). The CDR3 extends over 15 amino acids. The V gene lost 6 bases and the J gene lost 2 bases, with 11 bases spanning the gap. CDR1 is MNHEY and CDR2 is SMNVEV in the germline V gene (reference sequence). CDR3 nucleotide sequence: TGTGCCAGCAGGCCGGTGGGGGCTGGGGCCAACGTCCTGACTTTC. This codes for CASRPVGAGANVLTF.

The V and J genes are TRBV7-8 and TRBJ2-7, with D perhaps being TRBD1 or TRBD2 (5 bases each). The length of the CDR3 is 16 residues. Germline V lookup: CDR1 SGHVS, CDR2 FQNEAQ. V lost 5 bases to trimming and J lost 0 bases, with 17 bases between them. CDR3 protein: CASSPRDVGSSYEQYF. The CDR3 DNA follows: TGTGCCAGCAGCCCCCGGGACGTGGGGAGCTCCTACGAGCAGTACTTC.